The rows below give T cell receptor beta chains drawn from one sample of a study of identical twins. TCRdb ran MiXCR on the 5' RACE reads and lists one entry per CDR3 protein. The sample includes about 660,000 distinct CDR3 sequences, under 9% of them seen just once. The sample also formed part of further work on yellow fever vaccine responses in identical twins.

Specimen: PBMCs. Source of these receptors: a woman under 30 in good health. CDR3s include the opening cysteine and the closing phenylalanine or tryptophan. Each record gives: V gene, D gene, J gene, clone size, CDR3 DNA, CDR3 protein. D genes are given only for firm matches. Not all rows give a size; the values are once, few, many and, for expanded clones, a class.

TRBV7-9	TRBD2	TRBJ2-3	many	TGTGCCAGCAGCTTAGCTGGGACTATAAACACAGATACGCAGTATTTT	CASSLAGTINTDTQYF
TRBV5-6	TRBD2	TRBJ2-5	many	TGTGCCAGCAGCTTGCCGGGACTAGCATTGGGAGGAAAAGAGACCCAGTACTTC	CASSLPGLALGGKETQYF
TRBV19	NA	TRBJ2-5	NA	TGTGCCAGTAGTGCTTCGACAGGCGTACAAGAGACCCAGTACTTC	CASSASTGVQETQYF
TRBV10-3	TRBD2	TRBJ2-1	NA	TGTGCCATCAGTGAGGGGCTTAGCGGGAGGTCCAGTGATGAGCAGTTCTTC	CAISEGLSGRSSDEQFF
TRBV20-1	NA	TRBJ2-5	NA	TGCAGTGCTAGATCTTCGGACAGCACGGAGACCCAGTACTTC	CSARSSDSTETQYF
TRBV7-2	NA	TRBJ2-3	NA	TGTGCCAGCAGCTTAGGGGGGTATGGGTCAGATACGCAGTATTTT	CASSLGGYGSDTQYF
TRBV4-3	TRBD2	TRBJ2-3	NA	TGCGCCAGCAGCCGATCGACAGGGGGGGGACTAGCGGGATCCACAGATACGCAGTATTTT	CASSRSTGGGLAGSTDTQYF
TRBV28	NA	TRBJ2-2	NA	TGTGCCAGCAGTTCTTCACCCGGGGAGCTGTTTTTT	CASSSSPGELFF
TRBV15	TRBD1	TRBJ2-7	few	TGTGCCACCAGCAGAGAAGTCGGGACAGGGTCTGGGGAGCAGTACTTC	CATSREVGTGSGEQYF
TRBV4-1	NA	TRBJ2-2	many	TGCGCCAGCAGCCTCAACGGGATCACCGGGGAGCTGTTTTTT	CASSLNGITGELFF
TRBV3-1	TRBD2	TRBJ2-1	NA	TGTGCCAGCACCCATGGGGCTAGCGGGAACAATGAGCAGTTCTTC	CASTHGASGNNEQFF
TRBV7-7	TRBD1	TRBJ2-1	many	TGTGCTAGCAGCTTAGGGGGCTTCAATGAGCAGTTCTTC	CASSLGGFNEQFF
TRBV4-3	NA	TRBJ2-1	NA	TGCGCCAGCAGCCAAGATCGAGTGGATGGGGGTGAGCAGTTCTTC	CASSQDRVDGGEQFF
TRBV4-3	TRBD1	TRBJ2-1	few	TGCGCCAGCAGCCAAGGACAGGGGGAAAATGAGCAGTTCTTC	CASSQGQGENEQFF
TRBV20-1	NA	TRBJ2-7	NA	TGCAGTGCTAGAGATTTCGCCCCGAGTCAAAGCGAGCAGTACTTC	CSARDFAPSQSEQYF
TRBV7-8	NA	TRBJ2-3	many	TGTGCCAGCGCGTCTACTAGCCTAAGCACAGATACGCAGTATTTT	CASASTSLSTDTQYF
TRBV18	TRBD2	TRBJ2-3	many	TGTGCCAGCTCTCGAGTGGGAGCGGGGGGAACAACAGATACGCAGTATTTT	CASSRVGAGGTTDTQYF
TRBV14	NA	TRBJ1-2	few	TGTGCCAGCAGCCCAGATATCCGGGCTGGCTACACCTTC	CASSPDIRAGYTF
TRBV6-1	NA	TRBJ2-7	NA	TGTGCCAGCAGTGAAACCACAGGTTCCGAGCAGTACTTC	CASSETTGSEQYF
TRBV5-1	NA	TRBJ1-1	few	TGCGCCAGCAGCTTGGGGGGGGTTGGACGGAACACTGAAGCTTTCTTT	CASSLGGVGRNTEAFF
TRBV20-1	TRBD2	TRBJ2-3	NA	TGCAGTGCTACTAGGGGCGGGGGGCCGACGGATACGCAGTATTTT	CSATRGGGPTDTQYF
TRBV19	NA	TRBJ2-5	few	TGTGCCAGTAGTACCCCTGGGGCAGGGGAGGAAGAGACCCAGTACTTC	CASSTPGAGEEETQYF
TRBV6-5	NA	TRBJ2-5	few	TGTGCCAGCAGTTACGGCTTCAGAGAGACCCAGTACTTC	CASSYGFRETQYF
TRBV7-8	NA	TRBJ2-5	few	TGTGCCAGCAGCAACGGACAGTTCCAAGAGACCCAGTACTTC	CASSNGQFQETQYF
TRBV6-2/TRBV6-3	TRBD1	TRBJ2-5	NA	TGTGCCACCGACGTCCGGGACAGGGTAGAAGAGACCCAGTACTTC	CATDVRDRVEETQYF
TRBV12-3/TRBV12-4	NA	TRBJ2-4	many	TGTGCCAGCAGTTCTCTTATCGGGGACATTCAGTACTTC	CASSSLIGDIQYF
TRBV7-9	NA	TRBJ1-4	few	TGTGCCAGCTCACGACCGAGGGGGGTTGCAACTAATGAAAAACTGTTTTTT	CASSRPRGVATNEKLFF
TRBV2	TRBD1	TRBJ2-6	many	TGCGCAAGCCTCCGGGACAGAATCTCTGGGGCCAACGTCCTGACTTTC	CASLRDRISGANVLTF
TRBV6-1	NA	TRBJ2-7	few	TGTGCCAGCAGAGCCCTGGCTACTTCCCCCAACGAGCAGTACTTC	CASRALATSPNEQYF
TRBV10-3	TRBD1	TRBJ2-3	few	TGTGCCATCAGAGAGGGACAGGGCACAGATACGCAGTATTTT	CAIREGQGTDTQYF
TRBV29-1	TRBD1	TRBJ2-1	many	TGCAGCGTCAACACCGGGACAGGATCCTACAATGAGCAGTTCTTC	CSVNTGTGSYNEQFF
TRBV20-1	NA	TRBJ1-4	few	TGCAGTGCTAAGTACAGGGAAAATAATGAAAAACTGTTTTTT	CSAKYRENNEKLFF
TRBV28	TRBD2	TRBJ2-5	NA	TGTGCCAGCAGTTTGACGGAGACTAGCGGAAAAGAGACCCAGTACTTC	CASSLTETSGKETQYF
TRBV28	TRBD1	TRBJ2-7	few	TGTGCCAGCAGTTCCGGACAGGGGTCCGAGCAGTACTTC	CASSSGQGSEQYF
TRBV12-3/TRBV12-4	NA	TRBJ1-3	many	TGTGCCGCTAACTCTGGAAACACCATATATTTT	CAANSGNTIYF
TRBV16	TRBD1	TRBJ2-7	NA	TGTGCCAGCATCACCATCCGGGACAGGGGGCGCGAGGTGGGTTACGAGCAGTACTTC	CASITIRDRGREVGYEQYF
TRBV7-2	TRBD1	TRBJ1-1	few	TGTGCCAGCAGTCCCCGACAGGGAAACATGAACACTGAAGCTTTCTTT	CASSPRQGNMNTEAFF
TRBV27	TRBD1	TRBJ1-4	few	TGTGCCAGCAGTTTTGGGACAGGGAGAATCGAAAAACTGTTTTTT	CASSFGTGRIEKLFF
TRBV6-2/TRBV6-3	NA	TRBJ2-3	many	TGTGCCACCGAGACTAGCACAGATACGCAGTATTTT	CATETSTDTQYF
TRBV7-2	NA	TRBJ1-2	NA	TGTGCCAGCAGCTTAAAGGCTCACTCTACTAACTATGGCTACACCTTC	CASSLKAHSTNYGYTF
TRBV7-2	NA	TRBJ2-3	NA	TGTGCCAGCAGCTTAGTCACGCAGGGGCGTACAGATACGCAGTATTTT	CASSLVTQGRTDTQYF
TRBV7-9	NA	TRBJ2-7	NA	TGTGCCAGCAGCAGCCCCAGGTACTCCTACGAGCAGTACTTC	CASSSPRYSYEQYF
TRBV4-2	NA	TRBJ2-1	NA	TGTGCCAGCAGGCAGTCGGCCTACAATGAGCAGTTCTTC	CASRQSAYNEQFF
TRBV4-3	NA	TRBJ2-7	NA	TGCGCCAGCAGCCAAGAGGCTGACAGCCATTACGAGCAGTACTTC	CASSQEADSHYEQYF
TRBV18	TRBD1	TRBJ2-3	NA	TGTGCCAGCTCACCACTTGGACCGGGACAGGGGGCAGATACGCAGTATTTT	CASSPLGPGQGADTQYF
TRBV20-1	TRBD1	TRBJ2-1	many	TGCAGTGCCCGGACAGGGTTGACCTACAATGAGCAGTTCTTC	CSARTGLTYNEQFF
TRBV20-1	NA	TRBJ2-7	NA	TGCAGTGCTAGCTCTAGCGAACCCTACGAGCAGTACTTC	CSASSSEPYEQYF
TRBV5-6	NA	TRBJ2-3	few	TGTGCCAGCGGACCAGTTTCCTACACAGATACGCAGTATTTT	CASGPVSYTDTQYF
TRBV20-1	TRBD1	TRBJ2-7	few	TGCAGTGCGCTTACAGGGGCCTCAGGCTACGAGCAGTACTTC	CSALTGASGYEQYF
TRBV6-2/TRBV6-3	NA	TRBJ2-4	NA	TGTGCCAGCAGTTACGCCCTCCAGGCAGGGGCGCCGAGGGGCGAAAACATTCAGTACTTC	CASSYALQAGAPRGENIQYF
TRBV15	NA	TRBJ2-5	NA	TGTGCCACCAGATATAAAGGTCCCGGGGAGACCCAGTACTTC	CATRYKGPGETQYF
TRBV12-5	TRBD1	TRBJ2-1	NA	TGTGCTAGTGGCTCACGACAGGGCGAGCAGTTCTTC	CASGSRQGEQFF
TRBV4-2	NA	TRBJ1-2	few	TGTGCCAGCAGCCAAGACCTCGGAGGTGACTCCGGCTACACCTTC	CASSQDLGGDSGYTF
TRBV20-1	NA	TRBJ2-7	few	TGCAGTGCTAGACGGACAGTCGCCTACGAGCAGTACTTC	CSARRTVAYEQYF
TRBV15	NA	TRBJ2-2	NA	TGTGCCACCAGCAGAGGCGGTGTGAGCACCGGGGAGCTGTTTTTT	CATSRGGVSTGELFF